These 29 T cell receptor beta chains were all obtained from the same sample, sequenced in a study of early T cells in non-severe SARS-CoV-2 infection. Using its own MiXCR run on the 5' RACE reads, TCRdb lists one record per CDR3 protein. The data contain roughly 63,000 distinct CDR3 sequences, over 10% of them singletons. Sequencing was done on a sample of whole blood. The receptors shown here come from an adult who was a healthcare worker with PCR-confirmed SARS-CoV-2 infection or an uninfected control (not recorded which).

This clonotype occurred a few times. The chain carries TRBV20-1 and TRBJ2-5; TRBD1 or TRBD2 may be the D gene (5 bases each). There are 14 residues in the CDR3. Trimming removed 1 base at V and 0 bases at J, with 9 bases between. Germline CDR1 and CDR2: DFQATT and SNEGSKA (reference sequence). The CDR3 sequence is CSARGGTYQETQYF. The CDR3 DNA is TGCAGTGCTAGAGGGGGGACGTACCAAGAGACCCAGTACTTC.

At least ten counts were recorded for this clonotype. The CDR3 reads CASSQAGLAGNEQFF. The CDR3 nucleotides read TGTGCCAGCAGCCAAGCAGGACTAGCGGGTAATGAGCAGTTCTTC. The chain employs TRBV3-1 and TRBJ2-1; 11 bases fit TRBD2. CDR3 length equals 15 residues. The ends lost 1 base at V and 7 bases at J; junction bases unmatched: 3. The germline CDR1 and CDR2 sequences are LGHDT and YNNKEL (reference sequence).

This clonotype was seen ten or more times. This sequence joins TRBV13 and TRBJ2-3; 7 bases line up with TRBD2. This CDR3 is 16 amino acids long. The junction had 12 bases not matched to a gene; V was cut back by 5 bases and J by 4 bases. Germline CDR1 reads PRHDT; CDR2 reads FYEKMQ (reference sequence). The CDR3 sequence: CASSPYLGGDADTQYF. The CDR3 region has the DNA TGTGCCAGCAGCCCGTACTTGGGGGGGGATGCAGATACGCAGTATTTT. Full variable domain (rest looked up from reference TRBV13 and TRBJ2-3): AAGVIQSPRHLIKEKRETATLKCYPIPRHDTVYWYQQGPGQDPQFLISFYEKMQSDKGSIPDRFSAQQFSDYHSELNMSSLELGDSALYFCASSPYLGGDADTQYFGPGTRLTVL.

This clonotype was seen ten or more times. J is TRBJ1-2 and V is TRBV2; D possibly corresponds to TRBD1 (5 bases). The CDR3 totals 12 residues. Trimming cost V 6 bases and J 7 bases, with 12 bases left between them. Germline V gives CDR1 SNHLY, CDR2 FYNNEI. CDR3 region: CASRTAGFGYTF. DNA of the CDR3: TGTGCCAGCAGGACAGCCGGGTTTGGCTACACCTTC. The variable domain in full, completed from reference TRBV2 and TRBJ1-2, reads EPEVTQTPSHQVTQMGQEVILRCVPISNHLYFYWYRQILGQKVEFLVSFYNNEISEKSEIFDDQFSVERPDGSNFTLKIRSTKLEDSAMYFCASRTAGFGYTFGSGTRLTVV.

This clonotype was observed many times. This chain joins TRBV25-1 and TRBJ1-5; D uncertain. V lost 4 bases and J lost 6, with 22 bases in between. CDR1 and CDR2 from the germline V gene are MGHDK and SYGVNS. The CDR3 consists of 17 residues. Here the CDR3 DNA reads TGTGCCAGCAGTGGGGGAGGGCCCGGGGTAGTGCTTCAGCCCCAGCATTTT. Its protein is CASSGGGPGVVLQPQHF.

The rearrangement uses TRBV20-1 and TRBJ1-1; no definite D call. Trimming removed 5 bases at V and 3 bases at J, with 7 bases between. This CDR3 has 11 residues. Germline lookup yields CDR1 DFQATT and CDR2 SNEGSKA (reference sequence). The CDR3 DNA sequence: TGCAGTGCTCGGATTTACACTGAAGCTTTCTTT. Protein: CSARIYTEAFF.

V gene TRBV7-8 combines with J gene TRBJ2-5, with D perhaps being TRBD1 or TRBD2 (5 bases each). The CDR3 sequence is 17 residues long. V was shortened by 5 bases and J by 2 bases, with 21 bases between the two germline ends. Germline lookup yields CDR1 SGHVS and CDR2 FQNEAQ. The CDR3 DNA sequence: TGTGCCAGCAGCCGCTCACGGGGCGGAATAAAACAAGAGACCCAGTACTTC. This gives the protein CASSRSRGGIKQETQYF. The full variable domain, its missing parts supplied by reference TRBV7-8 and TRBJ2-5, is GAGVSQSPRYKVAKRGQDVALRCDPISGHVSLFWYQQALGQGPEFLTYFQNEAQLDKSGLPSDRFFAERPEGSVSTLKIQRTQQEDSAVYLCASSRSRGGIKQETQYFGPGTRLLVL.

This clonotype was observed at least ten times. The chain uses TRBV7-3 and TRBJ1-3; D is undetermined. Trimming took 4 bases from V and 0 from J, leaving 13 bases between them. Germline V CDR1 and CDR2: SGHTA, FQGTGA. The CDR3 consists of 16 residues. The CDR3 loop reads CASSSEDARSGNTIYF. As DNA, the CDR3 is TGTGCCAGCAGCTCTGAGGACGCCCGCTCTGGAAACACCATATATTTT. Full variable domain (missing parts from reference TRBV7-3 and TRBJ1-3): GAGVSQTPSNKVTEKGKYVELRCDPISGHTALYWYRQSLGQGPEFLIYFQGTGAADDSGLPNDRFFAVRPEGSVSTLKIQRTERGDSAVYLCASSSEDARSGNTIYFGEGSWLTVV.

This clonotype was seen more than once but under ten times. The rearrangement uses TRBV20-1 and TRBJ2-7; no clear D. Germline assignment: CDR1 DFQATT and CDR2 SNEGSKA (reference sequence). V was trimmed by 4 bases and J by 2 bases, leaving 6 bases between them. This CDR3 spans 11 amino acids. The CDR3 is CSATGAYEQYF. In DNA, the CDR3 is TGCAGTGCTACGGGCGCCTACGAGCAGTACTTC.

This clonotype was counted ten times or more. This chain uses TRBV10-3 with TRBJ1-1; tentatively, D is TRBD1 (6 bases). The CDR3 has 16 amino acids. Trimming cost V 0 bases and J 4 bases, with 15 bases left between them. Germline CDR1 ENHRY, CDR2 SYGVKD. CDR3 in DNA: TGTGCCATCAGTGAGTCCACAGGGAGGGCGGGCACTGAAGCTTTCTTT. This encodes CAISESTGRAGTEAFF.

This clonotype was recorded many times. The V and J genes are TRBV7-2 and TRBJ2-1; D gene unclear. The CDR3 length is 13 residues. Germline V gene sequence: CDR1 SGHTA, CDR2 FQGNSA. V was trimmed by 3 bases and J by 4 bases, leaving 7 bases between them. The CDR3 reads CASSFDTYNEQFF. The CDR3 DNA follows: TGTGCCAGCAGCTTTGACACTTACAATGAGCAGTTCTTC. The entire variable domain, with the rest obtained from reference TRBV7-2 and TRBJ2-1, is as follows: GAGVSQSPSNKVTEKGKDVELRCDPISGHTALYWYRQSLGQGLEFLIYFQGNSAPDKSGLPSDRFSAERTGGSVSTLTIQRTQQEDSAVYLCASSFDTYNEQFFGPGTRLTVL.

This clonotype has ten or more counts. J is TRBJ1-3 and V is TRBV7-9; 9 bases align to TRBD1. Trimming cost V 5 bases and J 4 bases; bases outside gene matches: 3. The CDR3 extends over 14 amino acids. Germline-derived CDR1 and CDR2 are SEHNR and FQNEAQ (reference sequence). The CDR3 reads CASSIGTGGNTIYF. The CDR3 DNA is TGTGCCAGCAGCATTGGGACAGGGGGAAACACCATATATTTT.

This clonotype was found a few times. The V call is TRBV5-4, the J call TRBJ2-7; no clear D gene. This CDR3 is 14 amino acids long. The V end lost 3 bases, the J end lost 0 bases, and 10 bases lay between the germline ends. Germline V gives CDR1 SGHNT, CDR2 YYREEE (reference sequence). The CDR3 is CASSSDWGSYEQYF. CDR3 DNA sequence: TGTGCCAGCAGCTCTGACTGGGGCTCCTACGAGCAGTACTTC. Full variable domain (rest looked up from reference TRBV5-4 and TRBJ2-7): ETGVTQSPTHLIKTRGQQVTLRCSSQSGHNTVSWYQQALGQGPQFIFQYYREEENGRGNFPPRFSGLQFPNYSSELNVNALELDDSALYLCASSSDWGSYEQYFGPGTRLTVT.

This clonotype was counted many times. The V call is TRBV4-1, the J call TRBJ2-7, with D perhaps matching TRBD1 (6 bases). CDR1 is MGHRA, CDR2 YSYEKL, per germline. Trimming stripped 6 bases from V and 0 bases from J, with 15 bases between. The length of the CDR3 is 15 residues. The CDR3 DNA is TGCGCCAGCAGTCGAAACACAGGGAGCTCCTACGAGCAGTACTTC. Translating gives CASSRNTGSSYEQYF.

This clonotype was seen a handful of times. V is TRBV11-2 and J is TRBJ1-6, with D possibly TRBD1 on 5 matching bases. Germline CDR1 and CDR2: SGHAT and FQNNGV. There are 16 residues in the CDR3. The ends were cut back, 5 bases at V and 9 bases at J, with 20 bases in the middle. The CDR3 DNA is TGTGCCAGCAGCCGCCCAGACAGTCTCGGGGCTTCACCCCTCCACTTT. Encoded protein: CASSRPDSLGASPLHF.

This clonotype was seen at least ten times. This chain joins TRBV27 and TRBJ1-1; D unclear. This CDR3 spans 14 amino acids. The germline V gene encodes CDR1 MNHEY and CDR2 SMNVEV (reference sequence). V lost 4 bases and J lost 4, with 13 bases in between. CDR3 sequence: CASSYKDGFTEAFF. The CDR3 DNA is TGTGCCAGCAGTTATAAGGACGGATTCACTGAAGCTTTCTTT.

The chain uses TRBV18 and TRBJ2-3; no clear D. V gave up 4 bases and J gave up 0 bases, with 5 bases separating them. Germline V CDR1 and CDR2: KGHSH, LQKENI. The CDR3 totals 13 residues. The CDR3 DNA reads TGTGCCAGCTCACGGTCCAGCACAGATACGCAGTATTTT. Its translation: CASSRSSTDTQYF. Full variable domain (rest looked up from reference TRBV18 and TRBJ2-3): NAGVMQNPRHLVRRRGQEARLRCSPMKGHSHVYWYRQLPEEGLKFMVYLQKENIIDESGMPKERFSAEFPKEGPSILRIQQVVRGDSAAYFCASSRSSTDTQYFGPGTRLTVL.

This chain links TRBV7-2 with TRBJ2-5, with D possibly TRBD2 on 6 matching bases. V lost 5 bases and J 3 bases, leaving 10 bases between the germline ends. CDR3 length equals 13 residues. Germline V CDR1 and CDR2: SGHTA, FQGNSA. Written as DNA, the CDR3 is TGTGCCAGCAGCGGCGGGGCGGAAGAGACCCAGTACTTC. This translates into CASSGGAEETQYF.

V is TRBV12-3 or TRBV12-4 and J is TRBJ1-5; D possibly corresponds to TRBD1 (6 bases). The CDR3 covers 12 residues. V was trimmed by 8 bases and J by 7 bases, leaving 12 bases between them. CDR3 nucleotide sequence: TGTGCCAGCGGCCCAGGGGACCAGCCCCAGCATTTT. Residues: CASGPGDQPQHF.

This clonotype was counted only a few times. J is TRBJ1-2 and V is TRBV6-5; D possibly corresponds to TRBD1 (6 bases). The CDR3 has 13 residues. Deletions cut 6 bases from V and 6 bases from J, with 14 bases between. Germline V lookup: CDR1 MNHEY, CDR2 SVGAGI. The CDR3 nucleotides are TGTGCCAGCAGCCTCAACAGGGTCGATGGCTACACCTTC. Its translation: CASSLNRVDGYTF.

This sequence joins TRBV20-1 and TRBJ2-7; 7 positions agree with TRBD1. The germline CDR1 and CDR2 sequences are DFQATT and SNEGSKA (reference sequence). CDR3 length equals 14 residues. V shed 6 bases, J shed 0 bases, and the junction held 8 bases outside the gene matches. Here the CDR3 DNA reads TGCAGTGCGGGACAGAAGGCGAACTCCTACGAGCAGTACTTC. It codes for CSAGQKANSYEQYF.

In this sample, this clonotype turned up many times. J is TRBJ1-6 and V is TRBV4-2; no definite D call. Germline values: CDR1 LGHNA, CDR2 YNFKEQ. V lost 0 bases to trimming and J lost 15 bases, with 15 bases between them. The CDR3 contains 14 residues. The CDR3 DNA reads as TGTGCCAGCAGCCAAGATACGAGTCTCTTGAACCTCCACTTT. Amino acid sequence: CASSQDTSLLNLHF.

The rearrangement uses TRBV20-1 and TRBJ2-7; no definite D call. The CDR3 is 13 residues long. V shed 6 bases and J shed 0 bases, with 12 bases lying between them. CDR1 is DFQATT, CDR2 SNEGSKA, per germline (reference sequence). CDR3 in amino acids: CSARRASSYEQYF. The CDR3 DNA reads as TGCAGTGCCCGTCGGGCTAGCTCCTACGAGCAGTACTTC.

The chain recombines TRBV7-2 with TRBJ2-7; D gene uncertain. Germline CDR1 is SGHTA and CDR2 is FQGNSA. The CDR3 has 13 residues. Deletions cut 0 bases from V and 5 bases from J, with 8 bases between. CDR3 coding DNA: TGTGCCAGCAGCTTAGCTTCAGGAAACGAGCAGTACTTC. Translated, it gives CASSLASGNEQYF.

V gene TRBV2 combines with J gene TRBJ2-3; D not resolved. CDR3 length: 13 residues. V gave up 7 bases and J gave up 1 base, with 9 bases separating them. Germline V gene data show CDR1 as SNHLY and CDR2 as FYNNEI. The CDR3 DNA sequence: TGTGCCAGCAATCCTGTCGGCACAGATACGCAGTATTTT. Encoded protein: CASNPVGTDTQYF.

A few counts support this clonotype. This sequence joins TRBV7-9 and TRBJ2-3; D might be TRBD1 or TRBD2, each matching 7 bases. This CDR3 spans 13 amino acids. Germline V gene data show CDR1 as SEHNR and CDR2 as FQNEAQ (reference sequence). Trimming pared 11 bases from V and 2 bases from J, leaving 14 bases between. This chain's CDR3 is CAAGDRSTDTQYF. CDR3 DNA: TGTGCCGCGGGGGACAGATCCACAGATACGCAGTATTTT.

This clonotype has only a few counts. The chain joins TRBV5-5 to TRBJ1-6; a possible D gene is TRBD1 (6 bases). V was cut by 3 bases and J by 8 bases, with 15 bases left in between. The length of the CDR3 is 15 residues. Germline V lookup: CDR1 SGHKS, CDR2 YYEKEE (reference sequence). CDR3 nucleotides: TGTGCCAGCAGCTGGTTAGGGGGGAAGGATTCACCCCTCCACTTT. Translated, it gives CASSWLGGKDSPLHF.

This clonotype was counted many times. The V call is TRBV5-4, the J call TRBJ1-6; no reliable D call. This CDR3 spans 14 amino acids. Per the germline V gene, CDR1 is SGHNT and CDR2 is YYREEE (reference sequence). The germline V and J ends were trimmed by 1 base and 9 bases, with 11 bases remaining between them. The CDR3 sequence is CASSLKGGASPLHF. CDR3 DNA: TGTGCCAGCAGCTTGAAAGGAGGTGCTTCACCCCTCCACTTT.

In its sample, this clonotype was seen a few times. The rearrangement links TRBV6-2 or TRBV6-3 to TRBJ2-5; 7 positions match TRBD2. The CDR3 consists of 12 residues. Unmatched junction bases numbered 4, after V lost 5 bases and J lost 7 bases. Germline V gene lookup returns CDR1 MNHEY and CDR2 SVGEGT. The CDR3 here is CASSRTSVTQYF. For the CDR3, the DNA is TGTGCCAGCAGTCGGACTAGTGTGACCCAGTACTTC.